The T cell receptor beta chain described here comes from a study of T-cell reconstitution after alpha-beta-depleted transplantation in children. General observations from the study: T-cell numbers and diversity one year post-transplant derived largely from freshly generated T cells.

This clonotype occurred many times. Its target is not known. The V gene lost 4 bases and the J gene lost 4 bases, with 10 bases spanning the gap. There are 14 residues in the CDR3. Germline values: CDR1 ENHRY, CDR2 SYGVKD. Unique molecular identifiers were used in preparing the TCRbeta library. TCRdb re-called the PCR reads through MiXCR, storing one row per CDR3 protein. The data contain 220,000 or so distinct CDR3 sequences, around 8% of them singletons. The specimen was PBMCs, mostly from graft donor cells, collected 180 days after TCRalphabeta/CD19-depleted stem cell transplant. This sequence originates from a male patient younger than 18 who had a stem cell transplant for acute lymphoblastic leukemia, so the T cells may come from the graft donor. This chain connects TRBV10-3 to TRBJ2-2; D is undetermined. The CDR3 nucleotides are TGTGCCATCAGTGGTAGCCCGGGCACCGGGGAGCTGTTTTTT. Translation: CAISGSPGTGELFF.